This T cell receptor (beta chain) was recorded in a study of blood T cell repertoires in COVID-19 (dated by TCRdb to 2020 to 2022). With regard to the full study: Recovered participants in ImmuneRACE Cohort 3 were defined as having two consecutive negative NP/OP PCR tests, clearance from a healthcare professional, or resolution of symptoms. Collaborator samples came from the United States, Italy and Spain and covered acute and convalescent phases of COVID-19. The prospective study material was composed of cDNA or gDNA derived from T cells, B-cell-depleted T cells, or PBMCs. Subjects who had been exposed to COVID-19, were actively infected with it, or had recovered from it provided the deeply sampled blood TCRbeta repertoires that made up the dataset. The repertoires were made available in a free public database intended to serve as a resource for research on the immune response to SARS-CoV-2. The samples were drawn from the first 160 participants of the ongoing ImmuneRACE study and from over 950 subjects provided by 6 global collaborators. The sample metadata nearly always contained a de-identified subject ID, COVID-19 status, age in years and sex. HLA class I and class II types, where available, came from metadata supplied by the sample provider rather than from assay-based typing.

Points the paper makes about the study in general: How much clinical and demographic metadata was included differed by source and by participant, and the metadata was provided uncurated.

Trimming accounts for 6 bases at V and 6 bases at J, while the number of junction bases matched to no gene is 6. Looking up the germline V gene yields CDR1 MNHEY and CDR2 SVGAGI. The CDR3 spans 13 residues, from the cysteine through the phenylalanine. Of the read, only the CDR3 DNA is kept; its 39 bases are in frame from base 1. Turning to this clone: Its cognate antigen has yet to be identified. Base qualities are missing; no much larger clone stands one base away.

Enrolling through a virtual design, the prospective study's participants ranged in age from roughly 18 to 89 years and lived across approximately 25 United States geographic areas. To assign participants to cohorts, the prospective study relied on clinical history that participants themselves reported in a screening survey and a study questionnaire. In the prospective study, whole blood, serum and a nasopharyngeal or oropharyngeal swab were collected from each participant by mobile phlebotomists. Participants in the prospective study had the option to provide additional blood draws and questionnaires over a roughly two-month period. Before DNA extraction, prospective study blood samples were shipped either frozen or at room temperature. TCRbeta CDR3 regions were amplified from genomic DNA using the immunoSEQ Assay, a bias-controlled multiplex PCR. The paper's data handling went like this. Nucleated cell counts per sample were estimated from amplification of reference gene primers within the assay. To quantify the absolute abundance of each unique TCRbeta CDR3 rearrangement, sequence reads were collapsed and filtered. For each sample, productive Simpson clonality was calculated by taking the square root of Simpson's diversity index across productive rearrangements. Imported from immuneACCESS, the table was reduced by TCRdb to in-frame sequences with V and J called. These copies leave out some clones; in studies compared against another copy, an unresolved V gene accounts for under half, and the cause of the remainder is not known. The DNA was the basis for D and trimming; V, J and clone size are from that table. The sample profile shows 250,000 to 300,000 clones; approximately 90% of them were found once. The top ten clones comprise 2% to 2.5% of the sample.

The chain employs TRBV6-5 and TRBJ1-2; a stretch of 8 junction bases matches TRBD1. Material for sequencing was PBMCs or T cells enriched from blood (not recorded which). This TCR derives from an older woman in a cohort exposed to, infected with or recovered from COVID-19 (not recorded which). For the CDR3, the sequence is CASRDSGGNGYTF. The DNA sequence is given as TGTGCCAGCAGAGACTCAGGGGGCAATGGCTACACCTTC.